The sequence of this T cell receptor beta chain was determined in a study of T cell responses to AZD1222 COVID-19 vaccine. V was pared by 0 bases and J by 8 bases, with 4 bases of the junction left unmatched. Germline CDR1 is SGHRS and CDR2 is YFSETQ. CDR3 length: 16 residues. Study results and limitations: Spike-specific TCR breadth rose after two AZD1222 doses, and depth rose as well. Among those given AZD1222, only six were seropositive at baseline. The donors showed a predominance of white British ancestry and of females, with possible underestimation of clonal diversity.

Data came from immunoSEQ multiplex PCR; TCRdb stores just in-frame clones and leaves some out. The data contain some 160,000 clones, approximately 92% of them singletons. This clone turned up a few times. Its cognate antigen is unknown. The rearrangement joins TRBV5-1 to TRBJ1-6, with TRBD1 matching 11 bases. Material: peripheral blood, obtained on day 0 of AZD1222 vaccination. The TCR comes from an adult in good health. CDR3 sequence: CASSLGTGGIDSPLHF. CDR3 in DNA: TGCGCCAGCAGCTTGGGGACAGGGGGCATCGATTCACCCCTCCACTTT.